This T cell receptor beta chain was identified during a study of PD-L1 blockade in urothelial cancer. Study-level information: About 90% of the 29 patients were men with bladder-origin urothelial cancer. Researchers looked at the blood 3 weeks (second dose) and 6 weeks after treatment began.

This clone came up a few times. Germline CDR1 LNHNV, CDR2 YYDKDF (reference sequence). The V segment lost 4 bases and the J segment 2 bases; nucleotides outside the gene matches: 4. The CDR3 covers 15 residues. Time point in this sample: peripheral blood 6 weeks after treatment start. Urothelial carcinoma affected the patients, and it was locally advanced or metastatic. Samples were collected from each patient before treatment and during treatment. Each patient gave between 1 and 8 of them in total. Here immunoSEQ multiplex PCR was the method, and the copy in TCRdb shows in-frame clones only, minus some. Among roughly 100,000 clones, roughly 83% were seen once, and the ten largest hold approximately 8.4%.

The chain recombines TRBV15 with TRBJ1-3; the match to TRBD1 covers 8 bases. Sequences were derived from PBMCs, sampled around atezolizumab (anti-PD-L1) treatment. The sequence was obtained from a man aged 70 or older with urothelial cancer. The CDR3 DNA reads TGTGCCACCAGCAAGAGGACAGGGACTGGAAACACCATATATTTT. Protein sequence: CATSKRTGTGNTIYF.